The 29 T cell receptor beta chains listed next were all sequenced from one sample in a study of T-cell reconstitution after alpha-beta-depleted transplantation in children. Unique molecular identifiers featured in how the TCRbeta library was prepared. TCRdb processed the PCR reads anew with MiXCR; each CDR3 protein has one entry. The sample carries a few hundred thousand distinct CDR3 sequences, over 20% recorded once. Sequencing was performed on PBMCs from the stem cell graft donor, taken from the stem cell graft. These receptors all stem from a human donor who donated a stem cell graft to a child with acute myeloid leukemia.

This rearrangement joins TRBV25-1 to TRBJ2-7, with TRBD2 matching over 9 bases. Trimming took 0 bases from V and 2 from J; bases not matched to a gene: 5. The CDR3 spans 16 residues. The germline V gene encodes CDR1 MGHDK and CDR2 SYGVNS. The CDR3 protein is CASSEYGTSRAYEQYF. The CDR3 nucleotides are TGTGCCAGCAGTGAATATGGGACTAGCAGGGCCTACGAGCAGTACTTC.

The chain links TRBV20-1 to TRBJ2-7; 8 nucleotides line up with TRBD2. The CDR3 is made up of 16 amino acids. Germline V gene data show CDR1 as DFQATT and CDR2 as SNEGSKA (reference sequence). V dropped 0 bases and J dropped 0; count of bases not matched to a gene: 7. As DNA, the CDR3 is TGCAGTGCTAGAGATCTCGGTAGCGGGACCTCCTACGAGCAGTACTTC. Its translation is CSARDLGSGTSYEQYF.

The chain employs TRBV7-9 and TRBJ2-7; TRBD1 might be the D (6 bases). Germline V CDR1 and CDR2: SEHNR, FQNEAQ (reference sequence). V was shortened by 4 bases and J by 8 bases, with 9 bases between the two germline ends. This CDR3 has 11 residues. The CDR3 DNA reads as TGTGCCAGCAGCTCCCAGGGGAAGCAGTACTTC. It specifies CASSSQGKQYF.

This sequence joins TRBV20-1 and TRBJ2-3, with 9 bases matching TRBD1. Germline assignment: CDR1 DFQATT and CDR2 SNEGSKA (reference sequence). J lost 1 base, V lost 6 bases, and 5 bases had no gene match. The CDR3 runs to 14 residues. CDR3 coding DNA: TGCAGTGCAGGGACAGGGATAGGCACAGATACGCAGTATTTT. Protein: CSAGTGIGTDTQYF.

This clonotype turned up a few times. V is TRBV12-3 or TRBV12-4 and J is TRBJ1-5; possibly TRBD1 for D (6 bases). Trimming pared 6 bases from V and 4 bases from J, leaving 16 bases between. This CDR3 spans 15 amino acids. The CDR3 is CASSSGTKGNQPQHF. CDR3 sequence (DNA): TGTGCCAGCAGCTCCGGGACAAAAGGTAATCAGCCCCAGCATTTT.

V usage is TRBV7-3 and J usage is TRBJ2-2; no firm D call. The CDR3 has 13 residues. V shed 8 bases and J shed 0 bases, with 7 bases lying between them. Germline CDR1 SGHTA, CDR2 FQGTGA. CDR3 loop: CASAGSNTGELFF. The DNA of the CDR3 is TGTGCCAGCGCAGGTTCGAACACCGGGGAGCTGTTTTTT.

This clonotype was seen only a few times. The gene calls are TRBV7-8 and TRBJ2-3; TRBD2 is a possible D gene (6 bases). This CDR3 spans 14 amino acids. Trimming took 8 bases from V and 3 from J, leaving 15 bases between them. Germline-derived CDR1 and CDR2 are SGHVS and FQNEAQ. This CDR3 is CASRRDVWTDTQYF. CDR3 coding DNA: TGTGCCAGCCGGCGGGATGTCTGGACAGATACGCAGTATTTT.

The chain recombines TRBV27 with TRBJ2-7; 16 bases are a match to TRBD2. This CDR3 has 15 residues. V trimming: 4 bases; J trimming: 5 bases; junction bases outside the gene matches: 2. The V gene's germline CDR1 is MNHEY and CDR2 SMNVEV (reference sequence). The CDR3 spells CASSYGTSGRDEQYF. The CDR3 coding sequence is TGTGCCAGCAGTTACGGGACTAGCGGGAGGGACGAGCAGTACTTC.

At least ten counts were recorded for this clonotype. The chain carries TRBV12-3 or TRBV12-4 and TRBJ2-3; TRBD2 matches 15 bases. This CDR3 has 17 residues. V lost 5 bases and J lost 0; bases outside the gene matches: 3. The CDR3: CASSIGLAGGSTDTQYF. For the CDR3, the DNA is TGTGCCAGCAGTATAGGACTAGCGGGAGGGAGCACAGATACGCAGTATTTT.

This clonotype has only a few counts. The chain has TRBV4-3 and TRBJ2-1, with D uncertain. Trimming took off 0 bases at V and 0 bases at J, with 12 bases between the two ends. The CDR3 contains 17 residues. Germline-derived CDR1 and CDR2 are LGHNA and YSLEER. CDR3 DNA sequence: TGCGCCAGCAGCCAAGATAAGGGCCCTAGCTCCTACAATGAGCAGTTCTTC. Its translation: CASSQDKGPSSYNEQFF.

In its sample, this clonotype was seen a few times. This chain connects TRBV7-2 to TRBJ2-7, with 11 bases identical to TRBD2. Unmatched junction bases numbered 9, after V lost 5 bases and J lost 6 bases. The germline CDR1 and CDR2 sequences are SGHTA and FQGNSA. This CDR3 has 15 residues. The CDR3 protein is CASSPIAGGPLEQYF. CDR3 DNA: TGTGCCAGCAGCCCGATAGCGGGAGGGCCCCTCGAGCAGTACTTC.

This clonotype was observed a few times. The V gene is TRBV20-1, the J gene TRBJ2-2, with D perhaps TRBD2 (6 bases). V was pared by 5 bases and J by 0 bases, with 7 bases between. Germline V lookup: CDR1 DFQATT, CDR2 SNEGSKA (reference sequence). This CDR3 spans 13 amino acids. As DNA, the CDR3 is TGCAGTGCTGCGGGACCGAACACCGGGGAGCTGTTTTTT. Translating gives CSAAGPNTGELFF.

V gene TRBV7-9 combines with J gene TRBJ2-7; 10 bases map to TRBD2. This CDR3 has 17 residues. Losses at the gene ends were 1 base for V and 2 bases for J; bases not matched to a gene: 8. CDR1 SEHNR and CDR2 FQNEAQ come from the germline V gene (reference sequence). The CDR3 DNA follows: TGTGCCAGCAGCTTAGAACCCGGGCTAGCGGGAGCCTACGAGCAGTACTTC. Its protein product is CASSLEPGLAGAYEQYF.

This clonotype showed up many times. The chain recombines TRBV20-1 with TRBJ2-1, with TRBD2 matching 9 bases. The CDR3 is 13 residues long. Germline lookup yields CDR1 DFQATT and CDR2 SNEGSKA (reference sequence). The trim removed 5 bases at V and 3 bases at J, leaving 2 bases unmatched. CDR3 protein: CSALAGVYNEQFF. DNA for the CDR3: TGCAGTGCTTTAGCGGGAGTCTACAATGAGCAGTTCTTC.

This clonotype was detected a few times. This chain joins TRBV10-3 and TRBJ2-1, with 7 bases fitting TRBD1. From germline, CDR1 is ENHRY and CDR2 SYGVKD. J was trimmed by 5 bases and V by 3 bases; bases with no gene match: 4. The CDR3 spans 14 residues. CDR3 nucleotides: TGTGCCATCAGTGAACAGGGGCGACACAATGAGCAGTTCTTC. Protein sequence: CAISEQGRHNEQFF.

This clonotype was picked up many times. This chain links TRBV5-6 with TRBJ2-3, with D possibly TRBD2 on 5 matching bases. The germline V and J ends were trimmed by 6 bases and 7 bases, with 12 bases remaining between them. CDR3 length equals 12 residues. Germline values: CDR1 SGHDT, CDR2 YYEEEE. This chain's CDR3 is CASNLDYHTQYF. CDR3 nucleotide sequence: TGTGCCAGCAACCTAGACTACCATACGCAGTATTTT.

This clonotype has more than one count but fewer than ten. The V gene is TRBV28, the J gene TRBJ2-2; D may be TRBD1 or TRBD2 (5 bases each). The ends were cut back, 8 bases at V and 7 bases at J, with 23 bases in the middle. In germline, CDR1 is MDHEN, CDR2 SYDVKM. The CDR3 totals 16 residues. CDR3: CASGTNEGLRFGELFF. The CDR3, as DNA: TGTGCCAGCGGAACAAACGAGGGGTTACGTTTCGGGGAGCTGTTTTTT.

The chain uses TRBV4-3 and TRBJ1-4; the D is unclear. Trimming removed 1 base at V and 6 bases at J, with 15 bases between. Germline CDR1 and CDR2: LGHNA and YSLEER. There are 16 residues in the CDR3. CDR3 loop: CASSQGTGRIDEKLFF. CDR3 coding DNA: TGCGCCAGCAGCCAAGGTACCGGACGAATTGATGAAAAACTGTTTTTT.

V gene TRBV9 combines with J gene TRBJ1-1; 7 bases fit TRBD1. After removal of 4 bases from V and 0 bases from J, the junction contained 6 bases not matched to a gene. The CDR3 loop spans 15 amino acids. Germline assignment: CDR1 SGDLS and CDR2 YYNGEE. CDR3 DNA: TGTGCCAGCAGCTCTCGGACAGGAATGAACACTGAAGCTTTCTTT. Translating gives CASSSRTGMNTEAFF.

This clonotype was counted at least ten times. The chain couples TRBV5-1 to TRBJ2-7; D might be TRBD2 (6 bases). V was trimmed by 0 bases and J by 2 bases, leaving 9 bases between them. The CDR3 runs 14 residues. CDR1 is SGHRS, CDR2 YFSETQ, per germline. The DNA for the CDR3 is TGCGCCAGCAGCTTGGTGGGGGGTACCTACGAGCAGTACTTC. Translation: CASSLVGGTYEQYF.

This clonotype was observed a handful of times. The V and J genes are TRBV15 and TRBJ2-5; 10 nucleotides line up with TRBD1. In germline, CDR1 is LNHNV, CDR2 YYDKDF (reference sequence). This CDR3 is built from 16 residues. V gave up 0 bases and J gave up 6 bases; unmatched junction bases: 7. CDR3 sequence reads: CATSRERTGGMKTQYF. CDR3 in DNA: TGTGCCACCAGCAGAGAACGGACAGGGGGGATGAAGACCCAGTACTTC.

This clonotype appeared a few times. The CDR3 loop reads CSARLAAYNEQFF. CDR3 nucleotides: TGCAGTGCCCGACTAGCGGCCTACAATGAGCAGTTCTTC. The rearrangement uses TRBV20-1 and TRBJ2-1, with 9 bases identical to TRBD2. Per germline, CDR1 DFQATT and CDR2 SNEGSKA (reference sequence). J was trimmed by 2 bases and V by 6 bases; bases with no gene match: 2. CDR3 length: 13 amino acids.

There are many counts of this clonotype. The CDR3 DNA is TGCAGCGTTGAAGGCCGGTTACAAGAGACCCAGTACTTC. It yields the protein CSVEGRLQETQYF. V is TRBV29-1 and J is TRBJ2-5, with no clear D. The germline V and J ends were trimmed by 1 base and 2 bases, with 8 bases remaining between them. The germline V gene has CDR1 SQVTM and CDR2 ANQGSEA. The CDR3 has 13 amino acids. The full variable domain, in which reference TRBV29-1 and TRBJ2-5 provide the parts outside the CDR3, is SAVISQKPSRDICQRGTSLTIQCQVDSQVTMMFWYRQQPGQSLTLIATANQGSEATYESGFVIDKFPISRPNLTFSTLTVSNMSPEDSSIYLCSVEGRLQETQYFGPGTRLLVL.

The chain combines TRBV11-2 with TRBJ2-6; D perhaps matches TRBD2 (6 bases). The V gene's germline CDR1 is SGHAT and CDR2 FQNNGV. Deletions cut 5 bases from V and 2 bases from J, with 13 bases between. The CDR3 is 16 amino acids. CDR3 amino acids: CASSPNRRAGANVLTF. The CDR3 nucleotides read TGTGCCAGCAGCCCCAACCGGAGGGCTGGGGCCAACGTCCTGACTTTC.

This clonotype was seen only a few times. The chain is built from TRBV7-9 and TRBJ1-2, with 9 bases that match TRBD1. Per germline, CDR1 SEHNR and CDR2 FQNEAQ (reference sequence). Unmatched junction bases numbered 13, after V lost 5 bases and J lost 6 bases. CDR3 size: 16 residues. The CDR3 spells CASSQLSGQGSDGYTF. The CDR3, as DNA: TGTGCCAGCAGCCAGTTAAGTGGACAGGGGAGTGATGGCTACACCTTC. The whole variable domain, remainder taken from reference TRBV7-9 and TRBJ1-2, is DTGVSQNPRHKITKRGQNVTFRCDPISEHNRLYWYRQTLGQGPEFLTYFQNEAQLEKSRLLSDRFSAERPKGSFSTLEIQRTEQGDSAMYLCASSQLSGQGSDGYTFGSGTRLTVV.

The rearrangement links TRBV4-1 to TRBJ2-5, with a tentative D call TRBD2 (5 bases). CDR3 length: 15 residues. V lost 2 bases, J lost 2 bases, and 12 bases lay in between. Germline V gene data show CDR1 as MGHRA and CDR2 as YSYEKL. The CDR3 protein is CASSQRVAGQETQYF. CDR3 DNA: TGCGCCAGCAGCCAAAGGGTCGCGGGTCAAGAGACCCAGTACTTC.

The rearrangement joins TRBV20-1 to TRBJ2-3; D may be TRBD1 (6 bases). V was shortened by 7 bases and J by 3 bases, with 20 bases between the two germline ends. Germline V gives CDR1 DFQATT, CDR2 SNEGSKA (reference sequence). The CDR3 runs 15 residues. Here the CDR3 reads CSVGGPPGRTDTQYF. CDR3 bases: TGCAGTGTAGGGGGACCCCCGGGGCGGACAGATACGCAGTATTTT.

This chain joins TRBV15 and TRBJ1-2, with D possibly being TRBD1 (5 bases). The CDR3 totals 13 residues. V dropped 4 bases and J dropped 2 bases, with 8 bases sitting between them. CDR1 and CDR2 (germline): LNHNV, YYDKDF (reference sequence). In nucleotides, the CDR3 is TGTGCCACCAGCAAGGGACGGAACTATGGCTACACCTTC. Protein: CATSKGRNYGYTF.

The chain has TRBV29-1 and TRBJ2-7, with D possibly TRBD2 on 5 matching bases. Trimming took 4 bases from V and 3 from J, leaving 13 bases between them. In germline, CDR1 is SQVTM, CDR2 ANQGSEA. CDR3 size: 13 residues. The CDR3 region has the DNA TGCAGCGTTGTTGACGGAGGATACTACGAGCAGTACTTC. It encodes CSVVDGGYYEQYF.